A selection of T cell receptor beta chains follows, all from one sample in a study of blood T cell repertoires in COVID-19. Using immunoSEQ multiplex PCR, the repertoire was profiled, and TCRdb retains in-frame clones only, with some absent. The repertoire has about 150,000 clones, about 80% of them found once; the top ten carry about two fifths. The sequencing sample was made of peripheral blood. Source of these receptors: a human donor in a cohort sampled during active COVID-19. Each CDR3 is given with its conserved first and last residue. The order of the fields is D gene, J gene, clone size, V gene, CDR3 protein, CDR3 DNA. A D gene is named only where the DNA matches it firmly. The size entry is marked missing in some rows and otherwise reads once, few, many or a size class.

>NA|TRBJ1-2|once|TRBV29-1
CSAEGRADYGYTF
TGCAGCGCCGAAGGCAGGGCGGACTATGGCTACACCTTC
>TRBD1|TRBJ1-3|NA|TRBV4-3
CASSPKTGGISGNTIYF
TGCGCCAGCAGCCCTAAGACAGGGGGCATCTCTGGAAACACCATATATTTT
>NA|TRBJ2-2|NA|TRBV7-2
CASSSTSFNRELFF
TGTGCCAGCAGCTCGACTAGTTTCAACCGGGAGCTGTTTTTT
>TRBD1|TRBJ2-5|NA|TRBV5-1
CASSWGTGLQETQYF
TGCGCCAGCAGCTGGGGGACAGGGTTACAAGAGACCCAGTACTTC
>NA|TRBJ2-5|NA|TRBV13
CASSTGLDPQYF
TGTGCCAGCAGCACGGGACTGGATCCCCAGTACTTC
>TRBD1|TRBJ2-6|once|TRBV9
CASSVGQGRYSGANVLTF
TGTGCCAGCAGCGTAGGACAGGGACGATACTCTGGGGCCAACGTCCTGACTTTC
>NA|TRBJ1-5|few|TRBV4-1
CASSQEGSGGNQPQHF
TGCGCCAGCAGCCAAGAAGGGTCAGGGGGCAATCAGCCCCAGCATTTT
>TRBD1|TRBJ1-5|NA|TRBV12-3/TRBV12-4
CASSRDRHQPQHF
TGTGCCAGCAGTAGGGACAGACATCAGCCCCAGCATTTT
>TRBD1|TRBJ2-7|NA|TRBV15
CATSTRQGYEQYF
TGTGCCACCAGCACCAGACAGGGTTACGAGCAGTACTTC
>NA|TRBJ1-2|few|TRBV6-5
CASKRVSNYGYTF
TGTGCCAGCAAGAGAGTTTCTAACTATGGCTACACCTTC
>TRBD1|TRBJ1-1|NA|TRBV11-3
CASSWGQGEKAFF
TGTGCCAGCAGCTGGGGACAGGGGGAAAAAGCTTTCTTT
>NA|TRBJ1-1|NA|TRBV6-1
CASSIQGYTEAFF
TGTGCCAGCAGTATACAGGGATACACTGAAGCTTTCTTT
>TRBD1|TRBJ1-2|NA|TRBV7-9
CASSTGGNYGYTF
TGTGCCAGCAGTACAGGGGGGAACTATGGCTACACCTTC
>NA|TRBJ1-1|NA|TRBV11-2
CASSLERETEAFF
TGTGCCAGCAGCTTAGAGCGGGAAACTGAAGCTTTCTTT
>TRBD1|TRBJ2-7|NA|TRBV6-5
CASSYARGYEQYF
TGTGCCAGCAGTTACGCCAGGGGGTACGAGCAGTACTTC
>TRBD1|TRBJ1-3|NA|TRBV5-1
CASSLTGVSGNTIYF
TGCGCCAGCAGCTTAACAGGGGTCTCTGGAAACACCATATATTTT
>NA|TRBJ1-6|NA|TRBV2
CASSVQKYNSPLHF
TGTGCCAGCAGTGTTCAGAAATATAATTCACCCCTCCACTTT
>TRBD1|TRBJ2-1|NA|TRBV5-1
CASSMFGQGAYEQFF
TGCGCCAGCAGCATGTTCGGACAGGGGGCGTATGAGCAGTTCTTC